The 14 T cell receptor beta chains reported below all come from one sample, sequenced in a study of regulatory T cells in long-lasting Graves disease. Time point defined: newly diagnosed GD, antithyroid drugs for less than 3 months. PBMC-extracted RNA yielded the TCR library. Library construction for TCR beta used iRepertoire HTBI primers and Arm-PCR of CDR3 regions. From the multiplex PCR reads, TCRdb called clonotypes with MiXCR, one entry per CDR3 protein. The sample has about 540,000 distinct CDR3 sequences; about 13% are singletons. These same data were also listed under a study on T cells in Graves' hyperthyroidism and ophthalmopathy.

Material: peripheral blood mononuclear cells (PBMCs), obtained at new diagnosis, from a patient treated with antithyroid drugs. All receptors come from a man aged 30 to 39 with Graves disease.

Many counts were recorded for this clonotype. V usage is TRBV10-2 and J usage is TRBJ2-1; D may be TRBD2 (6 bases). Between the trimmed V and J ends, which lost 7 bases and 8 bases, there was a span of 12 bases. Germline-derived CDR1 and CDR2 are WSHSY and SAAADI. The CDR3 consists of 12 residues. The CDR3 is CASTGRDYEQFF. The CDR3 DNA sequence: TGCGCCAGCACCGGACGGGACTATGAGCAGTTCTTC.

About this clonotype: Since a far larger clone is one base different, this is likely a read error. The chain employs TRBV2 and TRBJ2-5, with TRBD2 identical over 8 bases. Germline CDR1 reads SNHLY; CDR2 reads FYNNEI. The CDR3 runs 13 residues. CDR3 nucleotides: TGTGCCAGCAGTTTTAGCGGGGAAGGGACCCAGTGCTTC. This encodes CASSFSGEGTQCF.

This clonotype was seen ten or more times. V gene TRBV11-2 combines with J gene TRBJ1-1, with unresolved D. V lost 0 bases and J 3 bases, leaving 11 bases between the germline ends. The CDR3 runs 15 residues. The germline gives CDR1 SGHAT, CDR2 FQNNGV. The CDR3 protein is CASSLDPRVDTEAFF. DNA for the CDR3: TGTGCCAGCAGCTTAGACCCGAGGGTGGACACTGAAGCTTTCTTT.

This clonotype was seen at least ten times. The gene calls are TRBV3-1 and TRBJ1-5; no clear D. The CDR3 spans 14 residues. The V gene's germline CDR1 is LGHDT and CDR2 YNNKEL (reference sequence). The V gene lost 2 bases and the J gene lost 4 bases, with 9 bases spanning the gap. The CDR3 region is CASSQQNRNQPQHF. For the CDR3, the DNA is TGTGCCAGCAGCCAACAAAACAGAAATCAGCCCCAGCATTTT.

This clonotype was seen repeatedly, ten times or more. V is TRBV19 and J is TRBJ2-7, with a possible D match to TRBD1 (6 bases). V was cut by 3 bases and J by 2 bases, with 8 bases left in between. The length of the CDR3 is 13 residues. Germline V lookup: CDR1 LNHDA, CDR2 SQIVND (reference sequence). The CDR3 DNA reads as TGTGCCAGTAGTATCGGGACACCCTACGAGCAGTACTTC. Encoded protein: CASSIGTPYEQYF. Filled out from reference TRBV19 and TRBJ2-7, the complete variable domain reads DGGITQSPKYLFRKEGQNVTLSCEQNLNHDAMYWYRQDPGQGLRLIYYSQIVNDFQKGDIAEGYSVSREKKESFPLTVTSAQKNPTAFYLCASSIGTPYEQYFGPGTRLTVT.

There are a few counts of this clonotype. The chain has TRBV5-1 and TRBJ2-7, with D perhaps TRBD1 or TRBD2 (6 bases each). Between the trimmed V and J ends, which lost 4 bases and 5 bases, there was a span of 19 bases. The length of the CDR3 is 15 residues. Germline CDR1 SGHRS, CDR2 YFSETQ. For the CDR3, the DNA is TGCGCCAGCAGCATGGCTGGGGGGCGCGGAGACGAGCAGTACTTC. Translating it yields CASSMAGGRGDEQYF.

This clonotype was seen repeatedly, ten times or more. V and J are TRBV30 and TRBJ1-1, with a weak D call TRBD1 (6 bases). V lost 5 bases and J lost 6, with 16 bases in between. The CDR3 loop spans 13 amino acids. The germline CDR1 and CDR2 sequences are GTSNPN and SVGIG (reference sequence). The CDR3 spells CAWDVGGMAEAFF. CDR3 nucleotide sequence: TGTGCCTGGGACGTAGGGGGAATGGCTGAAGCTTTCTTT. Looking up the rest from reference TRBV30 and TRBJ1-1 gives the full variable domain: SQTIHQWPATLVQPVGSPLSLECTVEGTSNPNLYWYRQAAGRGLQLLFYSVGIGQISSEVPQNLSASRPQDRQFILSSKKLLLSDSGFYLCAWDVGGMAEAFFGQGTRLTVV.

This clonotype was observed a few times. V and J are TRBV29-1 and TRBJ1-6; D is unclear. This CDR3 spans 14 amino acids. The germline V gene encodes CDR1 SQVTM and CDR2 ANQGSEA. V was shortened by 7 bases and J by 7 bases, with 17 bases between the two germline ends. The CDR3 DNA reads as TGCAGCGCTGCGTGGGGTTCGCCAAATTCACCCCTCCACTTT. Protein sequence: CSAAWGSPNSPLHF.

CDR3 region: CASSPSDGWDTEAFF. CDR3 DNA: TGCGCCAGCAGCCCCTCCGACGGTTGGGACACTGAAGCTTTCTTT. The genes are TRBV5-1 and TRBJ1-1; no reliable D call. Trimming pared 4 bases from V and 3 bases from J, leaving 16 bases between. Germline loops: CDR1 SGHRS, CDR2 YFSETQ. The CDR3 has 15 amino acids.

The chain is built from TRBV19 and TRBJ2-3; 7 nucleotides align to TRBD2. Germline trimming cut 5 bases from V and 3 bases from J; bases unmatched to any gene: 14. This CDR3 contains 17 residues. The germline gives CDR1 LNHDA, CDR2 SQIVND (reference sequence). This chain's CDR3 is CASSPRSSGSLTDTQYF. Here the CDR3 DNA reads TGTGCCAGTAGTCCCCGGAGTAGCGGGTCTCTAACAGATACGCAGTATTTT.

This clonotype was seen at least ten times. CDR3 loop: CASSLQRTGNYEQYF. The CDR3 nucleotides read TGTGCCAGCAGCTTACAACGGACAGGGAACTACGAGCAGTACTTC. The chain couples TRBV11-2 to TRBJ2-7, with 8 bases fitting TRBD1. Germline CDR1 and CDR2: SGHAT and FQNNGV. V trimming: 2 bases; J trimming: 3 bases; junction bases outside the gene matches: 6. The CDR3 covers 15 residues.

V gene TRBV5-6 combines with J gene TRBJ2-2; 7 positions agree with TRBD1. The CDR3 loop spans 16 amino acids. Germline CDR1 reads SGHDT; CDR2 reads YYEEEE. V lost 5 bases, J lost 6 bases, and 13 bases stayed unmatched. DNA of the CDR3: TGTGCCAGCAGAAGGTCCGACAGGGATCCCCCCGGGGAGCTGTTTTTT. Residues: CASRRSDRDPPGELFF.

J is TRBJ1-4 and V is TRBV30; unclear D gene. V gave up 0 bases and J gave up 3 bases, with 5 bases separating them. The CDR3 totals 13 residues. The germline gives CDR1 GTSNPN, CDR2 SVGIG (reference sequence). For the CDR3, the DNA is TGTGCCTGGAGTGTCGGGGCTAATGAAAAACTGTTTTTT. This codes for CAWSVGANEKLFF.

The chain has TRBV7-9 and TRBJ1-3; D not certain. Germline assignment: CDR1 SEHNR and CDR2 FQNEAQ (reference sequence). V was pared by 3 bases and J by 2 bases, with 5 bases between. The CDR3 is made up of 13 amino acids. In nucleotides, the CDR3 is TGTGCCAGCAGCTTCCAAGCTGGAAACACCATATATTTT. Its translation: CASSFQAGNTIYF.